The clone carrying this TCR beta chain was seen many times. TCRdb fed the RT-PCR reads into MiXCR, producing one record per CDR3 protein. The sample records roughly 620,000 distinct CDR3 sequences, approximately 10% being singletons. The sample is drawn from a study of response to subunit inactivated influenza vaccine. The CDR3 contains 13 residues. Deletions cut 6 bases from V and 7 bases from J, with 15 bases between. Looked up from germline, CDR1 is MNHEY and CDR2 is SVGEGT. This sample also appeared in a second study, on T cells expressing NK-cell markers. That publication notes: 5'RACE template switching built TCR beta cDNA with unique molecular identifiers. Topping the CD3+CD56-NKG2C+ fraction as well were these clonotypes, in four donors.

This sequence joins TRBV6-2 or TRBV6-3 and TRBJ1-2, with D perhaps TRBD1 (5 bases). This TCR derives from a man aged 50 to 59 who received an inactivated influenza vaccine. This material consisted of PBMCs from blood, taken on the day of vaccination. The CDR3 sequence: CASREKGLGGYTF. As DNA, the CDR3 is TGTGCCAGCAGGGAAAAGGGACTCGGTGGCTACACCTTC.